This T cell receptor (beta chain) derives from a study of beta chain features in type 1 diabetes. Findings and limits, study-wide: A definitive answer on HLA type influencing TCRB rearrangement was not reached here. Fewer junction insertions and more nucleotide deletions appeared in type 1 diabetes patients. A possible short-template PCR bias applies equally to patients and controls.

Reverse transcription of all isolated RNA meant that expressed TCRB transcripts were sequenced. Profiled with immunoSEQ multiplex PCR; TCRdb holds only in-frame clones, not every one. The sample consists of 150,000 to 180,000 clones, under 9.5% of them appearing once. In the case of this clone: Antigen unknown.

The clonotype was recovered from a man between 18 and 29 years old in good health. The sequencing sample was made of central memory CD4+ T cells from blood.

DNA for the CDR3: TGTGCCAGCAGCCCTAGCGAACCCTACGAGCAGTACTTC. Protein product: CASSPSEPYEQYF. V gene TRBV9 combines with J gene TRBJ2-7; D may be TRBD2 (6 bases). In germline, CDR1 is SGDLS, CDR2 YYNGEE. V lost 4 bases and J lost 2, with 10 bases in between. The CDR3 contains 13 residues. The full variable domain, rest sourced from reference TRBV9 and TRBJ2-7, is DSGVTQTPKHLITATGQRVTLRCSPRSGDLSVYWYQQSLDQGLQFLIQYYNGEERAKGNILERFSAQQFPDLHSELNLSSLELGDSALYFCASSPSEPYEQYFGPGTRLTVT.